The 23 T cell receptor beta chains below were found in one sample sequenced in a study of blood T cells in healthy people across ages. Next came a second PCR, run for about 7 to 12 cycles, which used a sample-barcoded 5' primer along with a J-beta primer mix. TCRdb ran MiXCR on the 5' RACE reads and lists one entry per CDR3 protein. This sample has over 950,000 distinct CDR3 sequences, with roughly two fifths found just once. Sequencing was performed on blood. The source of these receptors is a man in his late teens or twenties in good health.

This clonotype was seen a few times. The rearrangement joins TRBV7-9 to TRBJ1-1; no firm D call. CDR1 and CDR2 (germline): SEHNR, FQNEAQ (reference sequence). This CDR3 has 12 residues. Trimming took off 7 bases at V and 1 base at J, with 7 bases between the two ends. The CDR3 DNA is TGTGCCAGCACCCTTGGGAACACTGAAGCTTTCTTT. The encoded protein is CASTLGNTEAFF.

As regards this clonotype: At one end, the junction sequence differs from germline, possibly due to a read error. The chain has TRBV7-9 and TRBJ1-1; D unresolved. This CDR3 has 13 amino acids. Germline V gene lookup returns CDR1 SEHNR and CDR2 FQNEAQ (reference sequence). CDR3 in DNA: TGTGCCGGCAGCTTATCAGGGAACACTGAAGCTTTCTTT. Its protein is CAGSLSGNTEAFF.

This clonotype was detected a few times. The V call is TRBV6-2 or TRBV6-3, the J call TRBJ2-3; a possible D gene is TRBD2 (5 bases). Germline loops: CDR1 MNHEY, CDR2 SVGEGT. With 5 bases removed from V and 12 bases from J, the gap between germline ends came to 15 bases. The CDR3 is 12 residues long. This CDR3 is CASSRTLTHQYF. CDR3 nucleotide sequence: TGTGCCAGCAGTAGGACTCTCACCCACCAGTATTTT.

This clonotype was found a few times. The V and J genes are TRBV20-1 and TRBJ2-3, with D possibly matching TRBD2 (6 bases). This CDR3 comprises 14 residues. Deletions cut 0 bases from V and 5 bases from J, with 12 bases between. Germline V gene data show CDR1 as DFQATT and CDR2 as SNEGSKA (reference sequence). The CDR3 loop reads CSARETGRGDTQYF. The CDR3 nucleotides read TGCAGTGCTAGAGAGACGGGGCGGGGAGATACGCAGTATTTT.

The sample holds a few counts of this clonotype. V and J are TRBV6-5 and TRBJ1-5; 7 nucleotides match TRBD1. The J segment lost 0 bases and the V segment lost 5 bases, leaving 4 bases of the junction unmatched. Germline CDR1 reads MNHEY; CDR2 reads SVGAGI. The CDR3 sequence is 15 residues long. The CDR3 DNA reads TGTGCCAGCAGTCACGGACAGGATAGCAATCAGCCCCAGCATTTT. Translated: CASSHGQDSNQPQHF.

With respect to this clonotype: One end of the junction varies from germline; a read error may be responsible. The chain recombines TRBV6-5 with TRBJ2-7; D is unresolved. Germline CDR1 MNHEY, CDR2 SVGAGI. CDR3 length equals 12 residues. DNA of the CDR3: TGTGCCAGTAGTTACCCTCCCAGGGAGCAGTACTTC. This encodes CASSYPPREQYF.

The chain is built from TRBV20-1 and TRBJ2-5; D is unclear. CDR3 size: 11 residues. Germline CDR1 is DFQATT and CDR2 is SNEGSKA (reference sequence). V dropped 7 bases and J dropped 11 bases, with 17 bases sitting between them. The CDR3 region has the DNA TGCAGTGGCGTCGGAGACAATGAGCAGTACTTC. As protein: CSGVGDNEQYF.

The chain carries TRBV4-2 and TRBJ1-1; D possibly corresponds to TRBD1 (5 bases). The V and J ends lost 4 bases and 5 bases respectively, with 20 bases between them. Germline CDR1 LGHNA, CDR2 YNFKEQ. This CDR3 spans 16 amino acids. CDR3 sequence (DNA): TGTGCCAGCAGCCGACCGACCAGGGCAGGGCGGACTGAAGCTTTCTTT. This sequence encodes CASSRPTRAGRTEAFF.

The gene calls are TRBV24-1 and TRBJ2-3; 9 bases fit TRBD2. This CDR3 has 14 amino acids. From germline, CDR1 is KGHDR and CDR2 SFDVKD. The V and J ends lost 5 bases and 2 bases, in that order; junction bases with no gene match: 1. This CDR3 is CATSGGGVTDTQYF. In nucleotides, the CDR3 is TGTGCCACCAGTGGCGGGGGGGTCACAGATACGCAGTATTTT.

This clonotype was detected many times. The J gene is TRBJ1-4, the V gene TRBV5-6; a possible D gene is TRBD1 (5 bases). With 5 bases removed from V and 4 bases from J, the gap between germline ends came to 12 bases. Germline V lookup: CDR1 SGHDT, CDR2 YYEEEE. This CDR3 contains 14 residues. CDR3 sequence: CASSLAGINEKLFF. DNA of the CDR3: TGTGCCAGCAGTTTAGCAGGGATTAATGAAAAACTGTTTTTT.

This chain joins TRBV24-1 and TRBJ1-2; the match to TRBD1 covers 8 bases. Germline assignment: CDR1 KGHDR and CDR2 SFDVKD. The CDR3 is 15 residues long. Trimming removed 5 bases from V and 2 bases from J; junction bases left unmatched: 6. CDR3 residues: CATSAPRQGNYGYTF. CDR3 DNA sequence: TGTGCCACCAGTGCCCCAAGACAGGGGAACTATGGCTACACCTTC.

The CDR3 coding sequence is TGTGCCAGCAGAAAAACAGGGGAAGGAAACACCATATATTTT. It encodes CASRKTGEGNTIYF. The rearrangement uses TRBV12-3 or TRBV12-4 and TRBJ1-3; 7 positions agree with TRBD1. Germline trimming cut 6 bases from V and 4 bases from J; bases unmatched to any gene: 6. This CDR3 is 14 amino acids long.

The table lists this clonotype with a few counts. This chain uses TRBV20-1 with TRBJ1-5, with a possible D match to TRBD1 (6 bases). CDR3 length equals 14 residues. The V gene lost 6 bases and the J gene lost 1 base, with 13 bases spanning the gap. CDR1 and CDR2 (germline): DFQATT, SNEGSKA (reference sequence). The CDR3 region is CSATTGKSNQPQHF. DNA for the CDR3: TGCAGTGCCACCACAGGGAAGAGCAATCAGCCCCAGCATTTT.

This clonotype has more than one count but fewer than ten. The chain links TRBV27 to TRBJ1-1; D might be TRBD1 (6 bases). V was cut by 0 bases and J by 4 bases, with 9 bases left in between. This CDR3 has 14 residues. The germline V gene has CDR1 MNHEY and CDR2 SMNVEV (reference sequence). Here the CDR3 DNA reads TGTGCCAGCAGTTTATCGCAGGGGCGCACTGAAGCTTTCTTT. Its protein product is CASSLSQGRTEAFF.

This sequence joins TRBV12-3 or TRBV12-4 and TRBJ1-2; D remains ambiguous. Trimming left V 2 bases short and J 4 bases short, with 11 bases between. The CDR3 is 14 residues long. In DNA, the CDR3 is TGTGCCAGCAGTTTAAGGCAGGTAGTCTATGGCTACACCTTC. It yields the protein CASSLRQVVYGYTF.

This clonotype has a handful of counts. The chain links TRBV12-3 or TRBV12-4 to TRBJ2-1; 11 bases are shared with TRBD2. The CDR3 is 12 residues long. Trimming cost V 5 bases and J 15 bases; bases outside gene matches: 6. The CDR3 reads CASSPDGTSGFF. For the CDR3, the DNA is TGTGCCAGCAGTCCCGACGGGACTAGCGGGTTCTTC.

CDR3 region: CASSHPRSSGGPLYNEQFF. The CDR3 DNA sequence: TGCGCCAGCAGCCATCCCCGGAGTAGCGGGGGACCACTCTACAATGAGCAGTTCTTC. The gene calls are TRBV4-1 and TRBJ2-1, with 9 bases identical to TRBD2. Germline loops: CDR1 MGHRA, CDR2 YSYEKL. V shed 3 bases and J 3 bases; nucleotides not matched to a gene: 15. This CDR3 has 19 residues.

The table lists this clonotype with a few counts. The chain joins TRBV20-1 to TRBJ1-2; D ambiguous. This CDR3 has 13 residues. Trimming pared 0 bases from V and 4 bases from J, leaving 9 bases between. Germline V gene lookup returns CDR1 DFQATT and CDR2 SNEGSKA (reference sequence). The CDR3 DNA reads TGCAGTGCTAGAGAATCGGCGACCTATGGCTACACCTTC. This gives the protein CSARESATYGYTF.

V usage is TRBV20-1 and J usage is TRBJ1-5, with D perhaps matching TRBD1 (5 bases). Germline V gives CDR1 DFQATT, CDR2 SNEGSKA (reference sequence). The ends were cut back, 6 bases at V and 4 bases at J, with 19 bases in the middle. This CDR3 is 15 amino acids long. CDR3 nucleotides: TGCAGTGCCCCCTCCCTTGGGGGTGAGAATCAGCCCCAGCATTTT. Translation: CSAPSLGGENQPQHF.

In DNA form, the CDR3 reads TGTGCCAGCAGTTTGGTACCCGGGGGCAGGCCTGATGAAAAACTGTTTTTT. Translated, it gives CASSLVPGGRPDEKLFF. V and J are TRBV12-3 or TRBV12-4 and TRBJ1-4; possibly TRBD1 for D (6 bases). Deletions cut 3 bases from V and 6 bases from J, with 20 bases between. The CDR3 is 17 amino acids.

The genes are TRBV2 and TRBJ2-3, with 9 bases fitting TRBD2. With V trimmed by 6 bases and J by 1 base, 5 bases remained unmatched. The germline V gene has CDR1 SNHLY and CDR2 FYNNEI. This CDR3 is built from 15 residues. The CDR3 coding sequence is TGTGCCAGCAGCCCGGGACTAGCTCGCACAGATACGCAGTATTTT. This sequence encodes CASSPGLARTDTQYF.

The rearrangement uses TRBV20-1 and TRBJ2-1; D is uncertain. Trimming removed 3 bases from V and 0 bases from J, with 9 bases in between. Per germline, CDR1 DFQATT and CDR2 SNEGSKA (reference sequence). This CDR3 contains 14 residues. CDR3 loop: CSASRRSSYNEQFF. DNA for the CDR3: TGCAGTGCTAGTCGAAGGAGCTCCTACAATGAGCAGTTCTTC.

Regarding this clonotype: One end of the junction varies from germline; a read error may be responsible. The V and J genes are TRBV7-6 and TRBJ1-1, with D unclear. The CDR3 spans 14 residues. The germline gives CDR1 SGHVS, CDR2 FNYEAQ. The CDR3 region has the DNA TGTGCCGGCAGCTCCATGGGTGGAGGCACTGAAGCTTTCTTT. Protein sequence: CAGSSMGGGTEAFF.